This TCR beta chain is from a study of T-cell reconstitution after alpha-beta-depleted transplantation in children. Broader study findings: Several hundred expanded graft clones reportedly were the source of alpha-beta T cells about two months after transplant.

During its preparation, the TCRbeta library received unique molecular identifiers. One entry per CDR3 protein results from TCRdb running MiXCR on the PCR reads. Of 350,000 to 500,000 distinct CDR3 sequences listed, around two fifths are singletons. This clonotype was detected once. Its antigen is still unknown. The sample here was PBMCs, taken before TCRalphabeta/CD19-depleted stem cell transplant. The TCR was taken from a girl aged 2 to 9 with aplastic anemia, due to receive a stem cell transplant.

CDR3 protein: CASSPPAGEGTDTQYF. Here the CDR3 DNA reads TGTGCCAGCAGCCCCCCAGCGGGAGAAGGCACAGATACGCAGTATTTT. The chain joins TRBV7-9 to TRBJ2-3; 8 bases line up with TRBD2. Per the germline V gene, CDR1 is SEHNR and CDR2 is FQNEAQ (reference sequence). J lost 1 base, V lost 5 bases, and 8 bases had no gene match. The CDR3 is 16 amino acids.